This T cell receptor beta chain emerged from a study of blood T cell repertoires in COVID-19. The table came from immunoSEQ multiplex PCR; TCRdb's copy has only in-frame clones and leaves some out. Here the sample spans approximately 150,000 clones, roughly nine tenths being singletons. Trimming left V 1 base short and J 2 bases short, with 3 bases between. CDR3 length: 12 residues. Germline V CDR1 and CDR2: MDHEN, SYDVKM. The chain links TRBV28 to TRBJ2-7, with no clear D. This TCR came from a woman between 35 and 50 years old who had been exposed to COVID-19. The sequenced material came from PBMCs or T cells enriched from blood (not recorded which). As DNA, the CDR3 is TGTGCCAGCAGTTTATACACCTACGAGCAGTACTTC. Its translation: CASSLYTYEQYF.